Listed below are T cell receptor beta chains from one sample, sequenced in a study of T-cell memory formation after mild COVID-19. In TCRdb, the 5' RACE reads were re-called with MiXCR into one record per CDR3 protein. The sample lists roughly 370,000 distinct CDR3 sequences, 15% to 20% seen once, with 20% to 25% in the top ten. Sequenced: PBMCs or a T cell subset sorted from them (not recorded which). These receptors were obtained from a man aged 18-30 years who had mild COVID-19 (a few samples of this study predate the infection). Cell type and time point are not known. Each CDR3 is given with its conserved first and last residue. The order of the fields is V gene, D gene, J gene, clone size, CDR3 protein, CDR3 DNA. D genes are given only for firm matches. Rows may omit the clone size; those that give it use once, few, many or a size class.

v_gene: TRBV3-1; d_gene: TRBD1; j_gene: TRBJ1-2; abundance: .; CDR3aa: CASSQGGTGGFGYTF; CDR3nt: TGTGCCAGCAGCCAAGGCGGGACAGGGGGCTTTGGCTACACCTTC
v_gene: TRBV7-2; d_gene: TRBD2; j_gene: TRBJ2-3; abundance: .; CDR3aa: CASSLQAGGTDTQYF; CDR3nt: TGTGCCAGCAGCTTACAGGCGGGGGGCACAGATACGCAGTATTTT
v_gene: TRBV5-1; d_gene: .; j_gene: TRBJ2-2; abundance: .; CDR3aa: CASSYLRGNTGELFF; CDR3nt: TGCGCCAGCAGCTACCTAAGGGGGAACACCGGGGAGCTGTTTTTT
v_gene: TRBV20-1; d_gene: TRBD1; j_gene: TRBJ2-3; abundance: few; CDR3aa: CSARWSSGQGLTDTQYF; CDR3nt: TGCAGTGCTAGATGGTCCTCGGGACAGGGTTTAACAGATACGCAGTATTTT
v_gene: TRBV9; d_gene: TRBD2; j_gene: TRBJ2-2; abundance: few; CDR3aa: CASSPQRRLAGGRGELFF; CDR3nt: TGTGCCAGCAGCCCCCAACGCAGACTAGCGGGGGGCCGGGGGGAGCTGTTTTTT
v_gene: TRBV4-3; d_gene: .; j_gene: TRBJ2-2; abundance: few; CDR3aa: CASSQVYETNTGELFF; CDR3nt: TGCGCCAGCAGCCAAGTTTATGAGACCAACACCGGGGAGCTGTTTTTT
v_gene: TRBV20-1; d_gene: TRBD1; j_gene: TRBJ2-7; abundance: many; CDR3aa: CSASGQGVSYEQYF; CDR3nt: TGCAGTGCGTCGGGACAGGGGGTCTCCTACGAGCAGTACTTC
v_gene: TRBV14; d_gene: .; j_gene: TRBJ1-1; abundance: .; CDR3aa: CASSRGRSGNPEAFF; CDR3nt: TGTGCCAGCAGCCGTGGGAGGTCGGGGAATCCTGAAGCTTTCTTT
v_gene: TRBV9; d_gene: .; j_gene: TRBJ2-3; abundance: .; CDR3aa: CASSEGSVRGDTQYF; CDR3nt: TGTGCCAGCAGCGAGGGATCGGTCCGGGGAGATACGCAGTATTTT
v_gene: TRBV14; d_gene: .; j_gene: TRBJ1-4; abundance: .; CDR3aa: CASSPRGNEKLFF; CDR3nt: TGTGCCAGCAGCCCCCGGGGGAATGAAAAACTGTTTTTT
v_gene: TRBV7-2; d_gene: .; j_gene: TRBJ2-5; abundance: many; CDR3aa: CASSSYQETQYF; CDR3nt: TGTGCCAGCAGCTCATATCAAGAGACCCAGTACTTC
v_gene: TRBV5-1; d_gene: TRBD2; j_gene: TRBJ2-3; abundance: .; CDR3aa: CASSLMSSGGTYTDTQYF; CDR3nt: TGCGCCAGCAGCTTGATGTCTAGCGGGGGGACCTACACAGATACGCAGTATTTT
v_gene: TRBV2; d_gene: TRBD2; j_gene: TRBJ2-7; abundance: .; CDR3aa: CASSDPGGGSYEQYF; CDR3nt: TGTGCCAGCAGTGATCCCGGCGGGGGCTCCTACGAGCAGTACTTC
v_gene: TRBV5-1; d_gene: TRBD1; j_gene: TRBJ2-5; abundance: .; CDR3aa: CASSWTGGETQYF; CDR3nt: TGCGCCAGCAGCTGGACAGGGGGAGAGACCCAGTACTTC
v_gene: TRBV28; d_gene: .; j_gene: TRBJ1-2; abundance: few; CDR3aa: CASSTQQLYGYTF; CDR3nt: TGTGCCAGCAGTACCCAACAGCTCTATGGCTACACCTTC
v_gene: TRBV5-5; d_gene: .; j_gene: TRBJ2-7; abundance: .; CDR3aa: CASSGGGSLSLSYEQYF; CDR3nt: TGTGCCAGCAGCGGAGGGGGGAGTCTGAGCCTCTCCTACGAGCAGTACTTC
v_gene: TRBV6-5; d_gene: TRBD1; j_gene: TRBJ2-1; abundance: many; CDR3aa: CASSSGTDSYNEQFF; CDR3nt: TGTGCCAGCAGTTCCGGGACAGATTCCTACAATGAGCAGTTCTTC
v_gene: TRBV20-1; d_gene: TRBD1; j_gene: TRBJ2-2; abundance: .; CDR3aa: CSARDWTGDANTGELFF; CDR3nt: TGCAGTGCTAGAGACTGGACAGGGGACGCGAACACCGGGGAGCTGTTTTTT
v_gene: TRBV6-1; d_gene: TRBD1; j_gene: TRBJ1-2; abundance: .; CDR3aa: CASTRQGNGYTF; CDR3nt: TGTGCCAGCACTCGACAGGGGAATGGCTACACCTTC